This TCR beta chain appears in the sequencing data of a study of T cell responses to AZD1222 COVID-19 vaccine. Some clones are missing from TCRdb's copy, which holds only in-frame ones; the method was immunoSEQ multiplex PCR. There are about 260,000 clones in the sample; about 92% occur only once, and roughly 0.5% lies in the top ten. Sample: peripheral blood, taken on day 0 of AZD1222 vaccination. This clonotype was obtained from an adult in good health.

The CDR3 is CASSSIWVGYQPQHF. The DNA for the CDR3 is TGTGCCAGCAGCTCGATCTGGGTGGGCTATCAGCCCCAGCATTTT. The V call is TRBV28, the J call TRBJ1-5; D remains unclear. The V gene's germline CDR1 is MDHEN and CDR2 SYDVKM. The CDR3 has 15 residues. Trimming removed 6 bases at V and 5 bases at J, with 17 bases between.